These 29 T cell receptor beta chains originate from one sample sequenced in a study of human T cells and chemical hapten exposure. One entry per CDR3 protein, called by TCRdb with MiXCR from the RACE reads. The sample contains about 110,000 distinct CDR3 sequences, roughly 9.6% of which appear only once. Time point given: patch test 1, 2 weeks after DPC sensitization. Treatment denoted: therapeutic diphenylcyclopropenone sensitization with weekly scalp DPC. Material: whole blood, obtained in connection with sensitization to the hapten diphenylcyclopropenone (DPC). The receptor source for this set is a middle-aged woman with alopecia areata. Some clones in this sample may be carry-over from other donors' samples.

With regard to this clonotype: This may be a read error: a much more frequent sequence differs by one nucleotide. This chain uses TRBV29-1 with TRBJ1-3, with D maybe TRBD1 (6 bases). Germline V gene lookup returns CDR1 SQVTM and CDR2 ANQGSEA. CDR3 size: 15 residues. The CDR3: CSDEDIDRPGNTIYF. Here the CDR3 DNA reads TGCAGCGATGAAGATATCGACAGGCCTGGAAACACCATATATTTT.

This clonotype was seen only a few times. The chain has TRBV25-1 and TRBJ2-1, with unresolved D. Per the germline V gene, CDR1 is MGHDK and CDR2 is SYGVNS. The CDR3 runs 12 residues. V was pared by 11 bases and J by 2 bases, with 10 bases between. CDR3 sequence reads: CASRLAYNEQFF. The CDR3 bases are TGTGCCTCTAGATTAGCCTACAATGAGCAGTTCTTC.

The chain uses TRBV12-3 or TRBV12-4 and TRBJ1-1; 8 bases are a match to TRBD1. The length of the CDR3 is 14 residues. V lost 5 bases and J lost 7; bases outside the gene matches: 9. DNA for the CDR3: TGTGCCAGCAGTCCGGGCCAGGGGGCGTTTGAAGCTTTCTTT. It specifies CASSPGQGAFEAFF.

This clonotype was recorded at least ten times. The chain couples TRBV7-2 to TRBJ1-2, with D uncertain. V shed 0 bases and J shed 4 bases, with 12 bases lying between them. The CDR3 length is 15 residues. Germline V gives CDR1 SGHTA, CDR2 FQGNSA. The CDR3 nucleotides read TGTGCCAGCAGCTTAGCGCAAGGGCGGTTCTATGGCTACACCTTC. Amino acid sequence: CASSLAQGRFYGYTF.

This clonotype was counted only a few times. This rearrangement joins TRBV7-2 to TRBJ2-7; tentatively, D is TRBD1 (5 bases). The germline V gene encodes CDR1 SGHTA and CDR2 FQGNSA. Trimming stripped 5 bases from V and 9 bases from J, with 8 bases between. This CDR3 contains 10 residues. CDR3 in DNA: TGTGCCAGCAGCGGGGCGGTGCAGTACTTC. Residues: CASSGAVQYF.

V is TRBV20-1 and J is TRBJ1-1; no clear D. Germline V gene sequence: CDR1 DFQATT, CDR2 SNEGSKA (reference sequence). The CDR3 has 14 amino acids. Trimming shortened V by 1 base and J by 0 bases, and 9 bases separated the two germline ends. This chain's CDR3 is CSARVSRVNTEAFF. For the CDR3, the DNA is TGCAGTGCTAGAGTCTCTCGGGTGAACACTGAAGCTTTCTTT.

In this sample, this clonotype turned up many times. This rearrangement joins TRBV7-8 to TRBJ1-2; TRBD1 aligns across 7 bases. The CDR3 covers 14 residues. Trimming cost V 7 bases and J 2 bases; bases outside gene matches: 7. In germline, CDR1 is SGHVS, CDR2 FQNEAQ. The CDR3 DNA sequence: TGTGCCAGCACAAACAGGGGCTCGAACTATGGCTACACCTTC. Its translation is CASTNRGSNYGYTF.

This clonotype was detected only a few times. The V gene is TRBV5-1, the J gene TRBJ1-4; D is ambiguous. The CDR3 has 13 residues. Deletions cut 0 bases from V and 4 bases from J, with 4 bases between. Germline V lookup: CDR1 SGHRS, CDR2 YFSETQ. The DNA for the CDR3 is TGCGCCAGCAGCTTGGGACTTAATGAAAAACTGTTTTTT. Protein sequence: CASSLGLNEKLFF.

The sample holds a few counts of this clonotype. The chain couples TRBV3-1 to TRBJ2-7; TRBD2 might be the D (5 bases). Per germline, CDR1 LGHDT and CDR2 YNNKEL (reference sequence). Trimming left V 1 base short and J 4 bases short, with 20 bases between. This CDR3 is 17 amino acids long. The CDR3: CASSQVKLTTGSYEQYF. Here the CDR3 DNA reads TGTGCCAGCAGCCAAGTGAAGTTAACAACGGGGAGTTACGAGCAGTACTTC.

The genes are TRBV7-2 and TRBJ2-7, with D unresolved. The V gene's germline CDR1 is SGHTA and CDR2 FQGNSA. This CDR3 contains 14 residues. With 5 bases removed from V and 1 base from J, the gap between germline ends came to 12 bases. The CDR3 sequence is CASSLFDRSYEQYF. CDR3 DNA sequence: TGTGCCAGCAGCCTCTTCGACCGGTCCTACGAGCAGTACTTC.

This clonotype was recorded at least ten times. The chain uses TRBV14 and TRBJ2-1; D not certain. In germline, CDR1 is SGHDN, CDR2 FVKESK. The CDR3 contains 14 residues. With 0 bases removed from V and 4 bases from J, the gap between germline ends came to 7 bases. CDR3 DNA: TGTGCCAGCAGCCAAGATTCCGGGTACAATGAGCAGTTCTTC. Residues: CASSQDSGYNEQFF.

Ten or more counts support this clonotype. This chain joins TRBV20-1 and TRBJ1-4; D gene uncertain. CDR1 and CDR2 from the germline V gene are DFQATT and SNEGSKA (reference sequence). Trimming removed 3 bases from V and 8 bases from J, with 16 bases in between. The CDR3 consists of 14 residues. CDR3 sequence (DNA): TGCAGTGCTAGGGTAGGACTTATAGGGGAAAAACTGTTTTTT. Its translation: CSARVGLIGEKLFF.

The V call is TRBV6-5, the J call TRBJ2-1, with a possible D match to TRBD1 (5 bases). The V gene lost 2 bases and the J gene lost 6 bases, with 11 bases spanning the gap. CDR3 size: 14 residues. CDR1 is MNHEY and CDR2 is SVGAGI in the germline V gene. In DNA form, the CDR3 reads TGTGCCAGCAGTTACAGGGGTCCGATCAATGAGCAGTTCTTC. It translates to CASSYRGPINEQFF.

This clonotype was recorded a few times. The chain has TRBV6-2 or TRBV6-3 and TRBJ2-7; D might be TRBD1 (5 bases). Trimming took 10 bases from V and 2 from J, leaving 18 bases between them. Germline V gives CDR1 MNHEY, CDR2 SVGEGT. The CDR3 is 14 residues long. CDR3 in amino acids: CATTGQGPPYEQYF. CDR3 nucleotide sequence: TGTGCCACAACGGGCCAGGGCCCCCCCTACGAGCAGTACTTC.

This clonotype was recorded at least ten times. The chain has TRBV7-2 and TRBJ1-5; perhaps TRBD1 as D (5 bases). Trimming removed 5 bases at V and 5 bases at J, with 16 bases between. CDR3 size: 15 residues. Germline V gene data show CDR1 as SGHTA and CDR2 as FQGNSA. CDR3 bases: TGTGCCAGCAGCCAAGGGGCAGGGACCCATCAGCCCCAGCATTTT. The encoded protein is CASSQGAGTHQPQHF.

This clonotype has a count of ten or more. The V gene is TRBV29-1, the J gene TRBJ2-4; D is undetermined. CDR1 is SQVTM, CDR2 ANQGSEA, per germline. The CDR3 runs 13 residues. The V gene lost 0 bases and the J gene lost 5 bases, with 8 bases spanning the gap. In nucleotides, the CDR3 is TGCAGCGTTGAAGAGTCTACCCAAAACATTCAGTACTTC. This sequence encodes CSVEESTQNIQYF.

This clonotype turned up a few times. The chain recombines TRBV2 with TRBJ2-7, with D perhaps TRBD1 (5 bases). Germline V gene lookup returns CDR1 SNHLY and CDR2 FYNNEI. The length of the CDR3 is 11 residues. V dropped 9 bases and J dropped 6 bases, with 12 bases sitting between them. The CDR3 is CARKQASEQYF. The CDR3 bases are TGTGCCAGAAAACAGGCGAGCGAGCAGTACTTC.

This clonotype has a count of ten or more. DNA of the CDR3: TGTGCCAGCAGTCGGGGACAGGGGAACACTGAAGCTTTCTTT. Protein sequence: CASSRGQGNTEAFF. The chain has TRBV6-6 and TRBJ1-1; 9 bases map to TRBD1. The V gene's germline CDR1 is MNHNY and CDR2 SVGAGI (reference sequence). Unmatched junction bases numbered 2, after V lost 5 bases and J lost 1 base. CDR3 size: 14 residues.

This clonotype has just a few counts. V usage is TRBV7-2 and J usage is TRBJ2-3, with D perhaps matching TRBD1 or TRBD2 (6 bases each). The CDR3 length is 19 residues. Germline values: CDR1 SGHTA, CDR2 FQGNSA. V lost 6 bases to trimming and J lost 6 bases, with 31 bases between them. CDR3 amino acids: CASRRSGLGHQLGADTQYF. In nucleotides, the CDR3 is TGTGCCAGCAGACGTAGCGGTTTAGGACATCAACTGGGGGCGGATACGCAGTATTTT.

This chain connects TRBV6-5 to TRBJ2-2; TRBD2 matches at 12 bases. The CDR3 is 16 amino acids. Germline V gene data show CDR1 as MNHEY and CDR2 as SVGAGI. With 2 bases clipped from V and 6 bases from J, the junction kept 4 bases outside the gene matches. The CDR3 loop is CASSYRTSGTSGELFF. The CDR3 coding sequence is TGTGCCAGCAGTTACCGGACTAGCGGGACATCCGGGGAGCTGTTTTTT.

The chain employs TRBV11-2 and TRBJ1-1; tentatively, D is TRBD1 (5 bases). The V end was cut by 7 bases, the J end by 3 bases, with 9 bases between. Germline V gene lookup returns CDR1 SGHAT and CDR2 FQNNGV. This CDR3 is 12 amino acids long. The CDR3 spells CASTGTHTEAFF. CDR3 coding DNA: TGTGCCAGCACCGGGACTCACACTGAAGCTTTCTTT.

This clonotype was counted ten times or more. This chain joins TRBV28 and TRBJ2-6, with 7 positions matching TRBD1. Germline V lookup: CDR1 MDHEN, CDR2 SYDVKM. The trim removed 9 bases at V and 4 bases at J, leaving 6 bases unmatched. There are 14 residues in the CDR3. Written as DNA, the CDR3 is TGTGCCAGTGCACAGGGGACCGGGGCCAACGTCCTGACTTTC. Translated: CASAQGTGANVLTF. Based on the CDR3 plus reference TRBV28 and TRBJ2-6, the full variable domain is DVKVTQSSRYLVKRTGEKVFLECVQDMDHENMFWYRQDPGLGLRLIYFSYDVKMKEKGDIPEGYSVSREKKERFSLILESASTNQTSMYLCASAQGTGANVLTFGAGSRLTVL.

This clonotype was recorded many times. The chain recombines TRBV20-1 with TRBJ2-7; 10 bases align to TRBD1. V shed 2 bases, J shed 4 bases, and the junction held 5 bases outside the gene matches. CDR3 length: 14 amino acids. Germline CDR1 reads DFQATT; CDR2 reads SNEGSKA (reference sequence). The CDR3 loop reads CSARMGQGTYEQYF. The CDR3 nucleotides read TGCAGTGCTAGAATGGGACAGGGGACGTACGAGCAGTACTTC.

This clonotype was observed a handful of times. The chain couples TRBV12-3 or TRBV12-4 to TRBJ1-5, with 8 bases lining up with TRBD1. Unmatched junction bases numbered 6, after V lost 5 bases and J lost 3 bases. CDR3 length: 15 amino acids. The CDR3, as DNA: TGTGCCAGCAGTCCCCGGACAGGGTTCAATCAGCCCCAGCATTTT. The encoded protein is CASSPRTGFNQPQHF.

V and J are TRBV7-9 and TRBJ2-5, with TRBD2 matching over 14 bases. This CDR3 is 20 amino acids long. Germline CDR1 reads SEHNR; CDR2 reads FQNEAQ (reference sequence). J was trimmed by 2 bases and V by 7 bases; bases with no gene match: 18. CDR3: CASTTRRGLAGDARQETQYF. The CDR3 DNA reads TGTGCCAGCACCACCCGAAGGGGACTAGCGGGAGACGCGCGTCAAGAGACCCAGTACTTC.

V and J are TRBV5-4 and TRBJ1-2; 8 nucleotides match TRBD1. V shed 0 bases and J 4 bases; nucleotides not matched to a gene: 14. The CDR3 length is 18 residues. Germline V CDR1 and CDR2: SGHNT, YYREEE (reference sequence). The CDR3: CASSLARRQGSYSYGYTF. CDR3 sequence (DNA): TGTGCCAGCAGCTTGGCCAGGAGACAGGGGAGCTATAGCTATGGCTACACCTTC.

This clonotype was counted at least ten times. The J gene is TRBJ1-1, the V gene TRBV20-1; TRBD1 is a possible D gene (5 bases). V was cut by 0 bases and J by 7 bases, with 12 bases left in between. CDR1 is DFQATT and CDR2 is SNEGSKA in the germline V gene (reference sequence). This CDR3 spans 13 amino acids. DNA for the CDR3: TGCAGTGCTAGAGAGGTAATCGGGGGTGAAGCTTTCTTT. As protein: CSAREVIGGEAFF.

This clonotype turned up a few times. The J gene is TRBJ2-4, the V gene TRBV12-3 or TRBV12-4; 7 bases map to TRBD1. The CDR3 is made up of 17 amino acids. J gave up 0 bases and V 7 bases, and 12 bases lay outside the gene matches. As DNA, the CDR3 is TGTGCCAGCACCCGATCCGACAGGGCCAAAGCCAAAAACATTCAGTACTTC. Translated, it gives CASTRSDRAKAKNIQYF.

There are many counts of this clonotype. J is TRBJ1-2 and V is TRBV24-1, with 9 bases matching TRBD1. The CDR3 is 17 residues long. Germline CDR1 reads KGHDR; CDR2 reads SFDVKD. The J segment lost 8 bases and the V segment lost 3 bases, leaving 15 bases of the junction unmatched. The CDR3 DNA reads TGTGCCACCAGTGATGGCGACAGGGGGTTGCCTAAGGGCGGCTACACCTTC. It encodes CATSDGDRGLPKGGYTF.